The next 32 T cell receptor beta chains were all read from a single sample in a study of identifying expanded T cells in peripheral blood. The table came from immunoSEQ multiplex PCR; TCRdb's copy has only in-frame clones and leaves some out. The sample consists of more than 95,000 clones, over 65% of them appearing once. The sequencing sample was made of blood. The receptors were sampled from a person aged 18 to 69 in good health.

The table lists this clone with a count of one. The chain has TRBV11-3 and TRBJ2-3; D gene ambiguous. Germline V lookup: CDR1 SGHNT, CDR2 YENEEA. Trimming stripped 4 bases from V and 8 bases from J, with 7 bases between. This CDR3 contains 11 residues. In DNA form, the CDR3 reads TGTGCCAGCAGCTATCGAGGTACGCAGTATTTT. This gives the protein CASSYRGTQYF.

The genes are TRBV4-1 and TRBJ2-6, with D unresolved. CDR1 and CDR2 from the germline V gene are MGHRA and YSYEKL. V lost 3 bases and J lost 0, with 6 bases in between. The CDR3 length is 15 residues. CDR3 amino acids: CASSHPNSGANVLTF. The CDR3 coding sequence is TGCGCCAGCAGCCACCCGAACTCTGGGGCCAACGTCCTGACTTTC.

The V and J genes are TRBV5-1 and TRBJ2-4, with D possibly called TRBD1 or TRBD2 (6 bases each). Trimming cost V 3 bases and J 3 bases, with 22 bases left between them. The CDR3 loop spans 18 amino acids. Looked up from germline, CDR1 is SGHRS and CDR2 is YFSETQ. The DNA of the CDR3 is TGCGCCAGCAGCTGGGGCTCTGGAGGGGGGCTACTCAAAAACATTCAGTACTTC. Translated: CASSWGSGGGLLKNIQYF.

The CDR3 sequence: CASSPTGGAGYGYTF. As DNA, the CDR3 is TGTGCCAGCTCACCTACAGGGGGAGCTGGATATGGCTACACCTTC. V is TRBV18 and J is TRBJ1-2; TRBD1 agrees at 8 bases. This CDR3 has 15 amino acids. J gave up 5 bases and V 3 bases, and 8 bases lay outside the gene matches. Germline V gene sequence: CDR1 KGHSH, CDR2 LQKENI.

The count of this clone is one. One base separates it from a far larger clone, so it is likely a read error. The same CDR3 arises from other DNA sequences in this sample as well. This chain connects TRBV30 to TRBJ1-5; 7 bases match TRBD1. This CDR3 is built from 13 residues. Trimming took 0 bases from V and 7 from J; bases not matched to a gene: 3. Looked up from germline, CDR1 is GTSNPN and CDR2 is SVGIG (reference sequence). The CDR3, as DNA: TGTGCCTGGAGTGTCCAGGGGGGACAGCCCCAGCATTTT. Its translation is CAWSVQGGQPQHF. The full variable domain, in which reference TRBV30 and TRBJ1-5 provide the parts outside the CDR3, is SQTIHQWPATLVQPVGSPLSLECTVEGTSNPNLYWYRQAAGRGLQLLFYSVGIGQISSEVPQNLSASRPQDRQFILSSKKLLLSDSGFYLCAWSVQGGQPQHFGDGTRLSIL.

The chain carries TRBV5-6 and TRBJ2-3, with TRBD1 as a possible D gene (6 bases). V lost 4 bases, J lost 0 bases, and 12 bases lay in between. CDR1 is SGHDT and CDR2 is YYEEEE in the germline V gene. The CDR3 is made up of 15 amino acids. The CDR3 DNA is TGTGCCAGCAGCGAGGGGACAACAAGCACAGATACGCAGTATTTT. As protein: CASSEGTTSTDTQYF.

This clone was seen a handful of times. This rearrangement joins TRBV7-8 to TRBJ1-4, with a weak D call TRBD1 (6 bases). Deletions cut 4 bases from V and 8 bases from J, with 20 bases between. The CDR3 length is 16 residues. Germline V CDR1 and CDR2: SGHVS, FQNEAQ. CDR3 DNA: TGTGCCAGCAGCTCCCGTGACCATTCCGGGGGCGAAAAACTGTTTTTT. Translation gives CASSSRDHSGGEKLFF.

The chain links TRBV4-3 to TRBJ1-1; 7 bases fit TRBD1. The junction had 10 bases not matched to a gene; V was cut back by 0 bases and J by 0 bases. This CDR3 spans 18 amino acids. CDR1 is LGHNA and CDR2 is YSLEER in the germline V gene. CDR3 protein: CASSQDLQGNLVNTEAFF. CDR3 nucleotides: TGCGCCAGCAGCCAAGATCTACAGGGGAATTTGGTGAACACTGAAGCTTTCTTT.

In its sample, this clone was seen a few times. The gene calls are TRBV11-1 and TRBJ1-1; 7 nucleotides line up with TRBD1. Germline lookup yields CDR1 SGHAT and CDR2 FQDESV (reference sequence). This CDR3 region has 14 residues. The J segment lost 5 bases and the V segment lost 5 bases, leaving 8 bases of the junction unmatched. This CDR3 is CASSARGLGTEAFF. The CDR3 nucleotides read TGTGCCAGCAGCGCAAGGGGGCTAGGTACTGAAGCTTTCTTT.

This chain uses TRBV2 with TRBJ1-6; D call uncertain. V lost 1 base and J 1 base, leaving 11 bases between the germline ends. CDR3 size: 17 residues. From germline, CDR1 is SNHLY and CDR2 FYNNEI. The CDR3 bases are TGTGCCAGCAGTGAAGAGGTCACATGGTCCTATAATTCACCCCTCCACTTT. Translation gives CASSEEVTWSYNSPLHF.

The chain uses TRBV4-1 and TRBJ2-7, with D maybe TRBD1 (6 bases). This CDR3 contains 16 residues. Trimming stripped 4 bases from V and 4 bases from J, with 20 bases between. Germline V gives CDR1 MGHRA, CDR2 YSYEKL. This CDR3 is CASSPRYQGSKYEQYF. CDR3 nucleotide sequence: TGCGCCAGCAGCCCAAGGTACCAGGGGTCAAAGTACGAGCAGTACTTC.

The J gene is TRBJ1-5, the V gene TRBV18; D is unclear. CDR3 length equals 14 residues. Germline CDR1 reads KGHSH; CDR2 reads LQKENI. V lost 2 bases, J lost 3 bases, and 8 bases lay in between. The CDR3 DNA sequence: TGTGCCAGCTCACCAACGGGCACCAATCAGCCCCAGCATTTT. It encodes CASSPTGTNQPQHF.

The chain couples TRBV30 to TRBJ2-5, with TRBD2 identical over 7 bases. There are 13 residues in the CDR3. J gave up 0 bases and V 3 bases, and 1 base lay outside the gene matches. Germline V gives CDR1 GTSNPN, CDR2 SVGIG (reference sequence). The CDR3, as DNA: TGTGCCTGGAGAGCGGGGAACCAAGAGACCCAGTACTTC. Its protein product is CAWRAGNQETQYF.

The rearrangement uses TRBV7-3 and TRBJ1-6; 7 nucleotides match TRBD1. The CDR3 contains 14 residues. From germline, CDR1 is SGHTA and CDR2 FQGTGA. J lost 7 bases, V lost 8 bases, and 8 bases had no gene match. The CDR3: CASGPGQRNSPLHF. The CDR3, as DNA: TGTGCCAGCGGACCGGGACAGAGAAATTCACCCCTCCACTTT.

Only one count was recorded for this clone. This chain links TRBV7-2 with TRBJ1-1, with 7 positions matching TRBD1. The trim removed 5 bases at V and 0 bases at J, leaving 9 bases unmatched. The length of the CDR3 is 16 residues. In germline, CDR1 is SGHTA, CDR2 FQGNSA. The CDR3 DNA reads as TGTGCCAGCAGCCAGACAGGGAGGGTCATGAACACTGAAGCTTTCTTT. The encoded protein is CASSQTGRVMNTEAFF.

The rearrangement uses TRBV2 and TRBJ1-2; maybe TRBD1 (5 bases). This CDR3 has 14 residues. Germline loops: CDR1 SNHLY, CDR2 FYNNEI. V dropped 8 bases and J dropped 3 bases, with 16 bases sitting between them. CDR3 nucleotide sequence: TGTGCCAGCGGACGGGGACGATTTGACTATGGCTACACCTTC. Translating it yields CASGRGRFDYGYTF.

This clone was detected only once. The V call is TRBV5-5, the J call TRBJ1-2; D gene unclear. V shed 0 bases and J shed 5 bases, with 2 bases lying between them. The V gene's germline CDR1 is SGHKS and CDR2 YYEKEE (reference sequence). There are 11 residues in the CDR3. The chain's CDR3 is CASSLGYGYTF. CDR3 bases: TGTGCCAGCAGCTTGGGGTATGGCTACACCTTC.

The V call is TRBV7-9, the J call TRBJ1-2; maybe TRBD1 (6 bases). The CDR3 covers 14 residues. The germline CDR1 and CDR2 sequences are SEHNR and FQNEAQ (reference sequence). Deletions cut 8 bases from V and 3 bases from J, with 16 bases between. In nucleotides, the CDR3 is TGTGCCAGCGACCGGGGGCCGTATGACTATGGCTACACCTTC. Encoded protein: CASDRGPYDYGYTF.

This chain uses TRBV6-5 with TRBJ1-1; D may be TRBD1 (6 bases). Germline loops: CDR1 MNHEY, CDR2 SVGAGI. Deletions cut 2 bases from V and 3 bases from J, with 13 bases between. This CDR3 comprises 15 residues. The CDR3 loop reads CASSYLRDIDTEAFF. For the CDR3, the DNA is TGTGCCAGCAGTTACCTAAGGGACATCGACACTGAAGCTTTCTTT.

V is TRBV6-1 and J is TRBJ1-2; TRBD1 matches at 9 bases. The CDR3 is made up of 13 amino acids. Germline V gives CDR1 MNHNS, CDR2 SASEGT. The junction had 5 bases not matched to a gene; V was cut back by 6 bases and J by 6 bases. The CDR3 sequence: CASSQQGANGYTF. In DNA, the CDR3 is TGTGCCAGCAGCCAACAGGGGGCGAATGGCTACACCTTC.

The rearrangement links TRBV7-8 to TRBJ2-7, with D unresolved. The germline V gene encodes CDR1 SGHVS and CDR2 FQNEAQ. Trimming left V 5 bases short and J 5 bases short, with 16 bases between. This CDR3 is 14 amino acids long. The DNA of the CDR3 is TGTGCCAGCAGCCCCCACTTTCCGCGGAACGAGCAGTACTTC. Protein product: CASSPHFPRNEQYF. Full variable domain (outside the CDR3, taken from reference TRBV7-8 and TRBJ2-7): GAGVSQSPRYKVAKRGQDVALRCDPISGHVSLFWYQQALGQGPEFLTYFQNEAQLDKSGLPSDRFFAERPEGSVSTLKIQRTQQEDSAVYLCASSPHFPRNEQYFGPGTRLTVT.

The rearrangement joins TRBV7-2 to TRBJ2-2, with unresolved D. V was shortened by 0 bases and J by 0 bases, with 8 bases between the two germline ends. CDR3 length: 16 amino acids. The germline V gene has CDR1 SGHTA and CDR2 FQGNSA. The CDR3 reads CASSLARLANTGELFF. Written as DNA, the CDR3 is TGTGCCAGCAGCTTAGCTCGGCTCGCGAACACCGGGGAGCTGTTTTTT.

V usage is TRBV2 and J usage is TRBJ2-2; weak D call: TRBD2 (5 bases). Germline loops: CDR1 SNHLY, CDR2 FYNNEI. Trimming took off 7 bases at V and 3 bases at J, with 15 bases between the two ends. This CDR3 is 15 amino acids long. The CDR3 region has the DNA TGTGCCAGCATGAGAGGCAGGAGGTACACCGGGGAGCTGTTTTTT. Translation gives CASMRGRRYTGELFF.

With respect to this clone: This specimen includes other DNA sequences encoding the same CDR3. The chain carries TRBV18 and TRBJ1-5; D ambiguous. This CDR3 contains 15 residues. Germline loops: CDR1 KGHSH, CDR2 LQKENI. The V end lost 3 bases, the J end lost 4 bases, and 13 bases lay between the germline ends. This chain's CDR3 is CASSPQSGRNQPQHF. The CDR3 DNA reads TGTGCCAGCTCACCGCAGAGTGGGCGGAATCAGCCCCAGCATTTT.

The chain couples TRBV5-1 to TRBJ2-1; D gene uncertain. CDR3 length: 15 amino acids. Trimming cost V 2 bases and J 0 bases, with 9 bases left between them. Germline V CDR1 and CDR2: SGHRS, YFSETQ. The CDR3 sequence: CASSLRRSSYNEQFF. DNA for the CDR3: TGCGCCAGCAGCTTACGCAGGAGCTCCTACAATGAGCAGTTCTTC.

The gene calls are TRBV7-9 and TRBJ1-2; D remains unclear. The CDR3 is 18 residues long. Germline assignment: CDR1 SEHNR and CDR2 FQNEAQ (reference sequence). V lost 5 bases and J lost 8, with 30 bases in between. The CDR3 coding sequence is TGTGCCAGCAGCCCTAAATTTCAGACATCAAAGTCCCTTATCGGCTACACCTTC. Protein: CASSPKFQTSKSLIGYTF.

This sequence joins TRBV9 and TRBJ1-1; D is undetermined. The V gene lost 4 bases and the J gene lost 0 bases, with 7 bases spanning the gap. The CDR3 sequence is 13 residues long. Germline lookup yields CDR1 SGDLS and CDR2 YYNGEE. The CDR3 region has the DNA TGTGCCAGCAGCCCCGGGTTGAACACTGAAGCTTTCTTT. Protein sequence: CASSPGLNTEAFF.

The chain employs TRBV6-5 and TRBJ1-6; D is uncertain. Trimming shortened V by 10 bases and J by 10 bases, and 23 bases separated the two germline ends. The CDR3 totals 15 residues. Germline loops: CDR1 MNHEY, CDR2 SVGAGI. CDR3 sequence reads: CATARQLPKWSPLHF. The CDR3 DNA reads as TGTGCCACAGCGCGGCAGTTGCCGAAGTGGTCACCCCTCCACTTT.

CDR3 sequence reads: CASFPTHNNVF. The CDR3, as DNA: TGTGCCAGCTTCCCGACACACAACAACGTCTTT. The genes are TRBV21-1 and TRBJ1-1; TRBD1 was called by the table and not checked on the DNA. TRBV21-1 is recorded as a pseudogene. The CDR3 is 11 amino acids.

V and J are TRBV11-2 and TRBJ1-5, with 7 bases that match TRBD1. The V segment lost 5 bases and the J segment 5 bases; nucleotides outside the gene matches: 9. Germline CDR1 reads SGHAT; CDR2 reads FQNNGV. The CDR3 sequence is 15 residues long. CDR3 residues: CASSATGDRDQPQHF. As DNA, the CDR3 is TGTGCCAGCAGCGCTACAGGGGATCGAGATCAGCCCCAGCATTTT.

This clone was detected only once. The chain is built from TRBV10-3 and TRBJ2-3; D tentatively fits TRBD1 or TRBD2 (5 bases each). Trimming shortened V by 10 bases and J by 2 bases, and 16 bases separated the two germline ends. Germline V CDR1 and CDR2: ENHRY, SYGVKD. The CDR3 totals 14 residues. CDR3 DNA sequence: TGTGCCACGGGGCTCCGCACCCTCACAGATACGCAGTATTTT. Amino acid sequence: CATGLRTLTDTQYF.

This clone came up once. This CDR3 is CASSQETGRYNEKLFF. The CDR3 DNA sequence: TGCGCCAGCAGCCAAGAGACAGGGCGATACAATGAAAAACTGTTTTTT. The V call is TRBV5-1, the J call TRBJ1-4; 7 bases map to TRBD1. Trimming took 4 bases from V and 5 from J; bases not matched to a gene: 11. Germline CDR1 SGHRS, CDR2 YFSETQ. This CDR3 is 16 amino acids long.